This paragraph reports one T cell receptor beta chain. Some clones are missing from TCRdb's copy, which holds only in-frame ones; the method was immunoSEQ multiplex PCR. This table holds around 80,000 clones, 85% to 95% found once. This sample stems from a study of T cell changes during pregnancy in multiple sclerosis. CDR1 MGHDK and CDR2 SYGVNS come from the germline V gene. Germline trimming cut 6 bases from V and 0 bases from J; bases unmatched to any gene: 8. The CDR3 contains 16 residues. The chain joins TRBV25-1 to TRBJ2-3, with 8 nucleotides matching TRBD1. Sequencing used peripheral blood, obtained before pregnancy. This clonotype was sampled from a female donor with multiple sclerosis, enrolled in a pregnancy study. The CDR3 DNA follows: TGTGCCAGCAGGGCTACCTACAGGGGGAGCACAGATACGCAGTATTTT. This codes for CASRATYRGSTDTQYF.